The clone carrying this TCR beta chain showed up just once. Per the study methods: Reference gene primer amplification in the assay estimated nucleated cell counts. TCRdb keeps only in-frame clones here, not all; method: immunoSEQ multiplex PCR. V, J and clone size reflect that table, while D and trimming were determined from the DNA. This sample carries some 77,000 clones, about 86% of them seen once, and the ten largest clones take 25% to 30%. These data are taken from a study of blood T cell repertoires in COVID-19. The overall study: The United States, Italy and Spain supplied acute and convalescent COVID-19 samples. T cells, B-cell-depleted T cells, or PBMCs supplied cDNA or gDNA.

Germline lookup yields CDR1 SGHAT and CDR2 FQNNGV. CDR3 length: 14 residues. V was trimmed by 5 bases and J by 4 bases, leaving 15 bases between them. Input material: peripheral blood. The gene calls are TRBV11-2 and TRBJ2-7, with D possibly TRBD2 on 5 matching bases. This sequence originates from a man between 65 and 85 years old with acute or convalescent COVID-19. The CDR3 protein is CASSPFGSRYEQYF. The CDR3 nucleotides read TGTGCCAGCAGCCCCTTTGGGAGTCGGTACGAGCAGTACTTC.